This T cell receptor beta chain is from a study of cytomegalovirus exposure and HLA in healthy donors. The PCR ran on 60 Vbeta and 13 Jbeta primers. This table comes from immunoSEQ multiplex PCR, and its TCRdb copy is limited to in-frame clones, with some not included. The profile covers around 130,000 clones, with 75% to 90% appearing a single time and 2% to 2.5% taken by the ten largest. In germline, CDR1 is SGHTA, CDR2 FQGNSA. The CDR3 is 15 amino acids. V was shortened by 1 base and J by 2 bases, with 12 bases between the two germline ends. The receptor was isolated from a man aged 30-40 years in good health and CMV-seronegative. The sample consisted of PBMCs. The V gene is TRBV7-2, the J gene TRBJ2-7, with a tentative D call TRBD1 (7 bases). CDR3 sequence: CASSLGQGGTYEQYF. In nucleotides, the CDR3 is TGTGCCAGCAGCTTAGGACAGGGAGGAACCTACGAGCAGTACTTC.